These 23 T cell receptor beta chains share one sample of origin, sequenced in a study of T cells in Graves' hyperthyroidism and ophthalmopathy. Amplification of TCR beta CDR3 regions used RNA as the template. First-round RT-PCR of the TCR CDR3 relied on the HTBI primer set. From the multiplex PCR reads, TCRdb called clonotypes with MiXCR, one entry per CDR3 protein. The sample lists under 700,000 distinct CDR3 sequences, more than 45% occurring once. What was sequenced was peripheral blood or thyroid tissue (not recorded which). The receptors stem from a woman aged 18-29 years with Graves' hyperthyroidism.

As to this clonotype: One base away lies a much larger clone, so this may be a sequencing read error. In DNA, the CDR3 is TGTGCCACCAGGGAAGGGGCGCTAGGAACTGAAGCTTTCTTT. Its protein product is CATREGALGTEAFF. This sequence joins TRBV2 and TRBJ1-1; D may be TRBD1 (5 bases). Germline V CDR1 and CDR2: SNHLY, FYNNEI. CDR3 size: 14 residues. V lost 10 bases and J lost 5, with 20 bases in between. Drawing the rest from reference TRBV2 and TRBJ1-1, the complete variable domain is EPEVTQTPSHQVTQMGQEVILRCVPISNHLYFYWYRQILGQKVEFLVSFYNNEISEKSEIFDDQFSVERPDGSNFTLKIRSTKLEDSAMYFCATREGALGTEAFFGQGTRLTVV.

CDR3 protein: CASSERKNTEAFF. CDR3 nucleotide sequence: TGTGCCAGTAGTGAACGGAAGAACACTGAAGCTTTCTTT. The chain has TRBV19 and TRBJ1-1; D not certain. Between the trimmed V and J ends, which lost 5 bases and 1 base, there was a span of 8 bases. The length of the CDR3 is 13 residues. Germline CDR1 LNHDA, CDR2 SQIVND (reference sequence). Looking up the rest from reference TRBV19 and TRBJ1-1 gives the full variable domain: DGGITQSPKYLFRKEGQNVTLSCEQNLNHDAMYWYRQDPGQGLRLIYYSQIVNDFQKGDIAEGYSVSREKKESFPLTVTSAQKNPTAFYLCASSERKNTEAFFGQGTRLTVV.

This clonotype was counted only a few times. This CDR3 reads CASSSAGRSNTEAFF. The CDR3, as DNA: TGTGCCAGCAGTTCGGCGGGACGGTCGAACACTGAAGCTTTCTTT. The chain is built from TRBV9 and TRBJ1-1; maybe TRBD1 (5 bases). The germline gives CDR1 SGDLS, CDR2 YYNGEE. V lost 5 bases to trimming and J lost 1 base, with 15 bases between them. The CDR3 consists of 15 residues. The variable domain in full, completed from reference TRBV9 and TRBJ1-1, reads DSGVTQTPKHLITATGQRVTLRCSPRSGDLSVYWYQQSLDQGLQFLIQYYNGEERAKGNILERFSAQQFPDLHSELNLSSLELGDSALYFCASSSAGRSNTEAFFGQGTRLTVV.

Remarks on this clonotype: Being one base from a much bigger clone, this may be a read error. The chain joins TRBV10-3 to TRBJ2-7; 11 bases align to TRBD2. The DNA end favors TRBJ2-1, so the J call may be wrong. CDR3 length: 15 amino acids. CDR1 and CDR2 from the germline V gene are ENHRY and SYGVKD. The CDR3 loop reads CANSETSGNYNEQFF. CDR3 DNA: TGTGCCAACAGCGAGACTAGCGGGAACTACAATGAGCAGTTCTTC.

The V gene is TRBV12-3 or TRBV12-4, the J gene TRBJ2-5; either TRBD1 or TRBD2 may fit D (5 bases each). This CDR3 contains 14 residues. V was cut by 3 bases and J by 2 bases, with 10 bases left in between. The CDR3 sequence is CASSFIGGQETQYF. The CDR3 DNA is TGTGCCAGCAGTTTCATTGGGGGTCAAGAGACCCAGTACTTC.

With respect to this clonotype: An end of the junction does not agree with germline; a read error may underlie this. The CDR3 protein is CASSRGRGSTGKLFF. CDR3 bases: TGTGCCAGCAGCCGGGGCAGGGGCAGCACCGGGAAGCTGTTTTTT. The chain has TRBV14 and TRBJ2-2, with a possible D match to TRBD1 (6 bases). The CDR3 is 15 residues long. CDR1 and CDR2 from the germline V gene are SGHDN and FVKESK.

This clonotype has a handful of counts. The chain joins TRBV19 to TRBJ1-5; D gene uncertain. The CDR3 length is 12 residues. Between the trimmed V and J ends, which lost 5 bases and 8 bases, there was a span of 10 bases. Per germline, CDR1 LNHDA and CDR2 SQIVND (reference sequence). The CDR3 loop is CASSPTVEPQHF. DNA for the CDR3: TGTGCCAGTAGTCCCACGGTGGAGCCCCAGCATTTT.

This clonotype occurred a few times. Likely a read error: the CDR3 ends without its conserved phenylalanine or tryptophan. Because the CDR3's place on the DNA is in doubt, the DNA is left out and the CDR3 is given as listed by TCRdb. The chain has TRBV10-3 and TRBJ2-5; TRBD1 is the table's D call and was not checked against the DNA. The CDR3 numbers 8 amino acids, ends counted. The germline CDR1 and CDR2 sequences are ENHRY and SYGVKD. The CDR3 is CAISEEGL.

This clonotype was detected a few times. The genes are TRBV20-1 and TRBJ2-7, with 7 bases matching TRBD1. V lost 6 bases and J lost 0; bases outside the gene matches: 8. CDR1 and CDR2 from the germline V gene are DFQATT and SNEGSKA (reference sequence). The CDR3 is made up of 14 amino acids. The CDR3 loop reads CSAGQVLNSYEQYF. CDR3 in DNA: TGCAGTGCCGGACAGGTACTCAACTCCTACGAGCAGTACTTC.

A few counts support this clonotype. The chain uses TRBV12-3 or TRBV12-4 and TRBJ1-6, with D tentatively TRBD1 (5 bases). V lost 3 bases and J lost 14, with 17 bases in between. The CDR3 contains 14 residues. The CDR3 spells CASSFRDAFATLHF. The DNA for the CDR3 is TGTGCCAGCAGTTTCCGGGACGCTTTTGCCACCCTCCACTTT.

V usage is TRBV10-2 and J usage is TRBJ2-5; 9 bases are a match to TRBD1. CDR1 and CDR2 (germline): WSHSY, SAAADI. J lost 4 bases, V lost 7 bases, and 13 bases had no gene match. The CDR3 sequence is 16 residues long. As DNA, the CDR3 is TGCGCCAGCATGACTCCGACAGGGGGGAGGGGAGAGACCCAGTACTTC. Its protein product is CASMTPTGGRGETQYF.

This clonotype appeared a single time. CDR3 DNA: TGTGCCAGCAGCCAAGGAAGGGTACCATGGGGTACGCAGTATTTT. It encodes CASSQGRVPWGTQYF. The chain links TRBV14 to TRBJ2-3; D is ambiguous. This CDR3 contains 15 residues. Germline V CDR1 and CDR2: SGHDN, FVKESK. With 1 base removed from V and 8 bases from J, the gap between germline ends came to 16 bases. The full variable domain, with the rest looked up from reference TRBV14 and TRBJ2-3, is EAGVTQFPSHSVIEKGQTVTLRCDPISGHDNLYWYRRVMGKEIKFLLHFVKESKQDESGMPNNRFLAERTGGTYSTLKVQPAELEDSGVYFCASSQGRVPWGTQYFGPGTRLTVL.

The chain joins TRBV2 to TRBJ2-2; 7 bases map to TRBD2. The J segment lost 4 bases and the V segment lost 7 bases, leaving 3 bases of the junction unmatched. This CDR3 is 13 amino acids long. The germline gives CDR1 SNHLY, CDR2 FYNNEI. DNA for the CDR3: TGTGCCAGCACAAGCGGGGTCACCGGGGAGCTGTTTTTT. This translates into CASTSGVTGELFF.

A remark on this clonotype: This sequence may be a read error, since a much larger clone differs from it by one base. V gene TRBV12-3 or TRBV12-4 combines with J gene TRBJ2-7, with 9 bases fitting TRBD2. There are 14 residues in the CDR3. V shed 8 bases and J 10 bases; nucleotides not matched to a gene: 15. The CDR3 loop reads CASGEGSGRGRQYF. The DNA for the CDR3 is TGTGCCAGCGGTGAAGGTAGCGGGAGAGGTCGTCAGTACTTC.

This clonotype was found a few times. The J gene is TRBJ1-1, the V gene TRBV11-2, with D maybe TRBD1 (5 bases). The CDR3 loop spans 15 amino acids. Germline V gene data show CDR1 as SGHAT and CDR2 as FQNNGV. V gave up 6 bases and J gave up 4 bases, with 18 bases separating them. In DNA, the CDR3 is TGTGCCAGCAGTCAAGGACATGCCTGGGGCACTGAAGCTTTCTTT. This gives the protein CASSQGHAWGTEAFF. The entire variable domain, with the rest obtained from reference TRBV11-2 and TRBJ1-1, is as follows: EAGVAQSPRYKIIEKRQSVAFWCNPISGHATLYWYQQILGQGPKLLIQFQNNGVVDDSQLPKDRFSAERLKGVDSTLKIQPAKLEDSAVYLCASSQGHAWGTEAFFGQGTRLTVV.

As concerns this clonotype: The junction shows a germline mismatch at one end, possibly a read error. V gene TRBV25-1 combines with J gene TRBJ2-5; D possibly corresponds to TRBD1 (5 bases). Per germline, CDR1 MGHDK and CDR2 SYGVNS. This CDR3 comprises 14 residues. CDR3 nucleotide sequence: TGTGCCAGCATCCGGACACGAAGCCAAGAGACCAAGTACTTC. Translation: CASIRTRSQETKYF.

On this clonotype: This CDR3 is missing its conserved last phenylalanine or tryptophan, likely due to a read error. The DNA is omitted, as the CDR3 cannot be located on it reliably, and the CDR3 follows TCRdb's listing. The chain employs TRBV10-3 and TRBJ2-2. The CDR3 spans 9 amino acids, including both terminal residues. The V gene's germline CDR1 is ENHRY and CDR2 SYGVKD. The CDR3 loop is CAISGRLSG.

The chain couples TRBV29-1 to TRBJ2-7; 9 nucleotides line up with TRBD1. CDR1 is SQVTM and CDR2 is ANQGSEA in the germline V gene. The CDR3 runs 16 residues. Trimming at V came to 0 bases and at J to 0 bases, leaving 6 bases not matched to a gene. The CDR3 here is CSVEDQGTGSSYEQYF. DNA of the CDR3: TGCAGCGTTGAAGATCAGGGGACAGGGAGCTCCTACGAGCAGTACTTC.

This rearrangement joins TRBV2 to TRBJ2-7, with TRBD1 identical over 8 bases. V trimming: 5 bases; J trimming: 0 bases; junction bases outside the gene matches: 9. This CDR3 is built from 16 residues. Germline values: CDR1 SNHLY, CDR2 FYNNEI. The CDR3 nucleotides are TGTGCCAGCAGTTTTGGCCAGGGGGCCATCTCCTACGAGCAGTACTTC. Its translation is CASSFGQGAISYEQYF.

The chain employs TRBV29-1 and TRBJ2-7; 7 bases map to TRBD2. The CDR3 sequence is 16 residues long. The trim removed 0 bases at V and 2 bases at J, leaving 10 bases unmatched. Germline CDR1 reads SQVTM; CDR2 reads ANQGSEA. CDR3 sequence (DNA): TGCAGCGTTGAAGACCTGGGGGAGGGAATGGCCTACGAGCAGTACTTC. It yields the protein CSVEDLGEGMAYEQYF.

The V and J genes are TRBV6-5 and TRBJ2-2, with D unresolved. The CDR3 covers 16 residues. Germline CDR1 reads MNHEY; CDR2 reads SVGAGI. V gave up 1 base and J gave up 3 bases, with 12 bases separating them. CDR3 residues: CASSYWSGLDTGELFF. The CDR3 DNA reads TGTGCCAGCAGTTACTGGTCCGGGTTGGACACCGGGGAGCTGTTTTTT.

Only a few counts were recorded for this clonotype. The chain links TRBV7-8 to TRBJ2-7; D remains unclear. CDR1 and CDR2 from the germline V gene are SGHVS and FQNEAQ. The CDR3 is 10 residues long. Deletions cut 8 bases from V and 1 base from J, with 3 bases between. The CDR3 DNA reads TGTGCCAGCTTATCCTACGAGCAGTACTTC. Amino acid sequence: CASLSYEQYF.

In the case of this clonotype: A much bigger clone sits one base away, suggesting this may be a read error. The CDR3 sequence: CASRTTEKSPLHF. CDR3 bases: TGTGCCAGCAGGACCACCGAGAAGTCACCCCTCCACTTT. V gene TRBV2 combines with J gene TRBJ1-6; D unresolved. Germline V gives CDR1 SNHLY, CDR2 FYNNEI. This CDR3 contains 13 residues. V was shortened by 6 bases and J by 10 bases, with 13 bases between the two germline ends.